This TCR beta chain was obtained from a study of response to subunit inactivated influenza vaccine. This CDR3 is 15 amino acids long. V lost 3 bases, J lost 7 bases, and 13 bases lay in between. TCRdb processed the RT-PCR reads anew with MiXCR; each CDR3 protein has one entry. The top ten clones hold about 2.8% of a sample with about 540,000 distinct CDR3 sequences, less than 25% of them seen once. These records were also assigned to another study, of T cells expressing NK-cell markers. That work adds: Researchers built TCR beta cDNA using 5'RACE template switching with UMIs. The authors sequenced eight donors, of whom seven were HCMV-seropositive and one was seronegative.

This receptor was obtained from a man aged 50 to 60 who received an inactivated influenza vaccine. The sequencing here drew on CD4+ T cells sorted from PBMCs, taken about 11 days after vaccination. The chain links TRBV12-3 or TRBV12-4 to TRBJ1-6; TRBD1 is a possible D gene (6 bases). CDR3 protein: CASSFTTGLNSPLHF. In DNA form, the CDR3 reads TGTGCCAGCAGTTTCACGACAGGACTGAATTCACCCCTCCACTTT.